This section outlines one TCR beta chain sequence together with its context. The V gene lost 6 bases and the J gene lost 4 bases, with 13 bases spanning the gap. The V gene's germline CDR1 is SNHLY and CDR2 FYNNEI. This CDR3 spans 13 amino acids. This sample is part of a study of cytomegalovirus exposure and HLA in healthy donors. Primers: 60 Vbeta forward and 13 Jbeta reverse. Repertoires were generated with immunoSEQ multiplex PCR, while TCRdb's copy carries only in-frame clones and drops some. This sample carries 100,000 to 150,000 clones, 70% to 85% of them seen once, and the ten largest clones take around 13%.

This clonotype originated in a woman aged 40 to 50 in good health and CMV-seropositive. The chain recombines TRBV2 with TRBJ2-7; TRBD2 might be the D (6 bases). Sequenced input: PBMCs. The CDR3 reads CASRLDYTYEQYF. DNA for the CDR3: TGTGCCAGCAGATTGGACTATACGTACGAGCAGTACTTC.